The 4 T cell receptor beta chains in this list originate from one sample, sequenced in a study of blood T cell repertoires in COVID-19 (TCRdb year 2020). The library was prepared using the immunoSEQ multiplex PCR assay. Drawn from immuneACCESS, this table holds only the in-frame rearrangements with V and J called that TCRdb kept. Clones are partly lost; checked studies trace under half to an unresolved V gene and leave the rest unexplained. The sample data list some 490,000 clones, and 75% to 90% of these were observed just once. 3.2% of the sample rests with the top ten. Specimen: peripheral blood. Every receptor here comes from a human donor in a cohort sampled during active COVID-19.

The chain couples TRBV7-9 to TRBJ2-7, with D tentatively TRBD2 (5 bases). This CDR3 contains 13 residues. Germline-derived CDR1 and CDR2 are SEHNR and FQNEAQ (reference sequence). Trimming took off 0 bases at V and 6 bases at J, with 9 bases between the two ends. In nucleotides, the CDR3 is TGTGCCAGCAGCTTAGCGGGAGTTCCCGAGCAGTACTTC. The encoded protein is CASSLAGVPEQYF.

This chain uses TRBV11-2 with TRBJ2-1, with a weak D call TRBD1 (6 bases). The CDR3 covers 19 residues. Trimming pared 4 bases from V and 8 bases from J, leaving 30 bases between. Germline V CDR1 and CDR2: SGHAT, FQNNGV. The CDR3 DNA sequence: TGTGCCAGCAGCTCCCAAGGCGAACGGGGACAAGGGGTACGGGATGAGCAGTTCTTC. Its translation is CASSSQGERGQGVRDEQFF.

This clone was observed once. The chain carries TRBV6-6 and TRBJ2-5; 8 nucleotides agree with TRBD1. Germline V gene lookup returns CDR1 MNHNY and CDR2 SVGAGI (reference sequence). V trimming: 4 bases; J trimming: 8 bases; junction bases outside the gene matches: 9. The CDR3 totals 14 residues. DNA of the CDR3: TGTGCCAGCAGTTTGGACGGACAGGGTAATACCCAGTACTTC. Translated, it gives CASSLDGQGNTQYF.

This clone has more than one count but fewer than ten. The chain recombines TRBV21-1 with TRBJ1-6. TRBV21-1 is classified as a pseudogene. This CDR3 contains 14 residues. In nucleotides, the CDR3 is TGTGCCAGCAGCATGGGTAAGAGGGAATCTCCCCTCCACTTT. Protein product: CASSMGKRESPLHF.